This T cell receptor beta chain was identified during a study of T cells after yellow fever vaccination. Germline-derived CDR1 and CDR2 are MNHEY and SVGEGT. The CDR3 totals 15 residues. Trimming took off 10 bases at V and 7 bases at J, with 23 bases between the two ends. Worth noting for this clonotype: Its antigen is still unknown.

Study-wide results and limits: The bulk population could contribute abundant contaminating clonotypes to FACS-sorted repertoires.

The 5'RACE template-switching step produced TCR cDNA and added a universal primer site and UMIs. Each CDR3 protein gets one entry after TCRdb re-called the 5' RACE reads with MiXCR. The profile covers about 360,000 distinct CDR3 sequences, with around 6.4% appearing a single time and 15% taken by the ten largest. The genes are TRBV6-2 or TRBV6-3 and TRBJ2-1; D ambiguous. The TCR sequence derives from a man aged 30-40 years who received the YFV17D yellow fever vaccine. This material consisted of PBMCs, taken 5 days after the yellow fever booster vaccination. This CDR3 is CATRAPGPVVNEQFF. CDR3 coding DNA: TGTGCCACCCGGGCCCCGGGCCCCGTCGTGAATGAGCAGTTCTTC.